This is a list of T cell receptor beta chains from one sample in a study of CD8 T cells in ankylosing spondylitis. TCRdb reanalysed the 5' RACE reads using MiXCR and keeps one entry per CDR3 protein. Among under 950,000 distinct CDR3 sequences, under 20% were seen once, and the ten largest hold roughly a fifth. Material for sequencing was blood, either unsorted or a sorted T cell fraction (not recorded which). These receptors were obtained from a male donor with ankylosing spondylitis. The CDR3 runs from the conserved cysteine through the conserved F or W. Each record gives: V gene, J gene, clone size, D gene, CDR3 protein, CDR3 DNA. D genes are given only for firm matches. Clone size is given for some rows only: seen once, a few or many times, or a class if the clone is expanded.

V: TRBV11-2; J: TRBJ2-1; size: few; D: TRBD2; CDR3: CASSPPGEGYNEQFF; DNA: TGTGCCAGCAGCCCCCCGGGGGAGGGCTACAATGAGCAGTTCTTC
V: TRBV9; J: TRBJ2-7; size: few; D: TRBD2; CDR3: CASSSGPNSYEQYF; DNA: TGTGCCTCCTCTAGCGGGCCTAACTCCTACGAGCAGTACTTC
V: TRBV20-1; J: TRBJ2-1; size: many; D: .; CDR3: CSARVTGRSYNEQFF; DNA: TGCAGTGCTAGAGTTACAGGGAGGTCCTACAATGAGCAGTTCTTC
V: TRBV7-9; J: TRBJ1-2; size: few; D: .; CDR3: CASSSWTVRGYTF; DNA: TGTGCCAGCAGCTCCTGGACAGTCCGTGGCTACACCTTC
V: TRBV6-1; J: TRBJ2-7; size: .; D: TRBD2; CDR3: CASRSPGGYEQYF; DNA: TGTGCCAGCAGATCACCCGGGGGGTACGAGCAGTACTTC
V: TRBV5-1; J: TRBJ2-7; size: many; D: TRBD1; CDR3: CASSSQTGAYEQYF; DNA: TGCGCCAGCAGTTCCCAGACAGGGGCCTACGAGCAGTACTTC
V: TRBV2; J: TRBJ1-5; size: .; D: .; CDR3: CASTGRSNQPQHF; DNA: TGTGCCAGCACTGGACGAAGCAATCAGCCCCAGCATTTT
V: TRBV29-1; J: TRBJ1-1; size: .; D: TRBD1; CDR3: CSGTTGWTEAFF; DNA: TGCAGCGGAACGACAGGGTGGACTGAAGCTTTCTTT
V: TRBV6-4; J: TRBJ1-1; size: .; D: .; CDR3: CASSDFEAFF; DNA: TGTGCCAGCAGTGACTTTGAAGCTTTCTTT
V: TRBV2; J: TRBJ1-5; size: few; D: TRBD1; CDR3: CASSGRTGGLTQPQHF; DNA: TGTGCCAGCAGTGGGAGGACAGGGGGCCTGACTCAGCCCCAGCATTTT
V: TRBV7-8; J: TRBJ2-7; size: few; D: .; CDR3: CASSLSRVTGGEQYF; DNA: TGTGCCAGCAGCTTATCGCGGGTGACAGGAGGGGAGCAGTACTTC
V: TRBV5-1; J: TRBJ2-2; size: few; D: .; CDR3: CASRREDTGELFF; DNA: TGCGCCAGCCGGCGGGAAGACACCGGGGAGCTGTTTTTT
V: TRBV24-1; J: TRBJ2-1; size: .; D: TRBD2; CDR3: CATSDYRTSGARAVEQFF; DNA: TGTGCCACCAGTGATTACCGGACTAGCGGGGCGAGAGCGGTTGAGCAGTTCTTC
V: TRBV28; J: TRBJ2-7; size: few; D: .; CDR3: CASSPVTSKFEQYF; DNA: TGTGCCAGCAGTCCCGTTACTAGTAAGTTCGAGCAGTACTTC
V: TRBV10-1; J: TRBJ2-1; size: .; D: .; CDR3: CASSESKAGDPYNEQFF; DNA: TGCGCCAGCAGTGAGTCGAAGGCAGGGGACCCCTACAATGAGCAGTTCTTC
V: TRBV14; J: TRBJ1-1; size: .; D: .; CDR3: CASSPRFLGGTEAFF; DNA: TGTGCCAGCAGCCCGCGATTCCTAGGAGGCACTGAAGCTTTCTTT
V: TRBV28; J: TRBJ2-3; size: few; D: .; CDR3: CASSSTSDTQYF; DNA: TGTGCCAGCAGTTCGACATCAGATACGCAGTATTTT
V: TRBV9; J: TRBJ1-2; size: .; D: .; CDR3: CASSVDPEPIEGYTF; DNA: TGTGCCAGCAGCGTAGACCCGGAACCCATCGAGGGCTACACCTTC
V: TRBV27; J: TRBJ1-1; size: many; D: .; CDR3: CASSLSARGEAFF; DNA: TGTGCCAGCAGTTTATCAGCCCGAGGAGAAGCTTTCTTT
V: TRBV29-1; J: TRBJ2-7; size: few; D: .; CDR3: CSAGQKSYEQYF; DNA: TGCAGCGCCGGACAAAAAAGCTACGAGCAGTACTTC
V: TRBV2; J: TRBJ2-1; size: .; D: TRBD2; CDR3: CASIREWRGTWNEQFF; DNA: TGTGCCAGCATTAGAGAGTGGCGGGGGACCTGGAATGAGCAGTTCTTC
V: TRBV20-1; J: TRBJ2-7; size: few; D: TRBD2; CDR3: CSADAGGYSYEQYF; DNA: TGCAGTGCTGATGCGGGGGGGTACTCCTACGAGCAGTACTTC
V: TRBV9; J: TRBJ2-3; size: .; D: TRBD1; CDR3: CASSPTIGTGTDTQYF; DNA: TGTGCCAGCAGCCCCACGATCGGGACAGGGACAGATACGCAGTATTTT
V: TRBV2; J: TRBJ2-1; size: few; D: .; CDR3: CASTDYRGSINEQFF; DNA: TGTGCCAGCACCGATTATAGGGGGAGTATCAATGAGCAGTTCTTC
V: TRBV7-9; J: TRBJ2-5; size: few; D: .; CDR3: CASSPWDETQYF; DNA: TGTGCCAGCAGCCCCTGGGACGAGACCCAGTACTTC
V: TRBV2; J: TRBJ2-2; size: .; D: .; CDR3: CASSERGRAFTGELFF; DNA: TGTGCCAGCAGCGAACGGGGCAGGGCATTCACCGGGGAGCTGTTTTTT
V: TRBV20-1; J: TRBJ1-6; size: once; D: .; CDR3: CSASGRESSPLHF; DNA: TGCAGTGCTAGCGGGAGGGAGAGTTCACCCCTCCACTTT
V: TRBV20-1; J: TRBJ1-3; size: .; D: .; CDR3: CSARSDLKLRNTIYF; DNA: TGCAGTGCTAGATCAGACTTAAAACTGAGAAACACCATATATTTT
V: TRBV15; J: TRBJ2-3; size: .; D: .; CDR3: CATSRDRTDTQYF; DNA: TGTGCCACCAGCAGAGACCGAACAGATACGCAGTATTTT
V: TRBV5-1; J: TRBJ2-1; size: few; D: TRBD1; CDR3: CASSGGQYIYNEQFF; DNA: TGCGCCAGCAGCGGGGGACAGTACATTTACAATGAGCAGTTCTTC
V: TRBV6-5; J: TRBJ2-1; size: .; D: .; CDR3: CASSYSTGHYNEQFF; DNA: TGTGCCAGCAGTTACTCGACGGGCCACTACAATGAGCAGTTCTTC
V: TRBV15; J: TRBJ2-2; size: .; D: .; CDR3: CATRGVITGELFF; DNA: TGTGCCACCAGAGGGGTGATCACCGGGGAGCTGTTTTTT
V: TRBV12-3/TRBV12-4; J: TRBJ2-7; size: .; D: TRBD2; CDR3: CASSYSGGLAGEQYF; DNA: TGTGCCAGCAGTTATAGCGGGGGACTAGCGGGTGAGCAGTACTTC
V: TRBV6-1; J: TRBJ2-5; size: .; D: .; CDR3: CASSATNRVVETQYF; DNA: TGTGCCAGCAGTGCTACGAACAGGGTGGTGGAGACCCAGTACTTC
V: TRBV2; J: TRBJ2-7; size: .; D: TRBD2; CDR3: CASCSGTSGRTGMYELYF; DNA: TGTGCCAGCTGCTCCGGGACTAGCGGGAGGACCGGGATGTACGAGCTGTACTTC
V: TRBV18; J: TRBJ2-7; size: few; D: TRBD2; CDR3: CASSQREGGEQYF; DNA: TGTGCCAGCTCACAGCGGGAGGGCGGCGAGCAGTACTTC
V: TRBV4-1; J: TRBJ2-3; size: .; D: .; CDR3: CASSQRGEDTQYF; DNA: TGCGCCAGCAGCCAGAGGGGGGAGGATACGCAGTATTTT
V: TRBV29-1; J: TRBJ1-1; size: many; D: .; CDR3: CSVYSRGTGTEAFF; DNA: TGCAGCGTTTACAGCAGGGGCACCGGCACTGAAGCTTTCTTT
V: TRBV10-3; J: TRBJ2-3; size: .; D: .; CDR3: CAIALTGAPTDTQYF; DNA: TGTGCCATCGCCTTAACCGGGGCCCCCACAGATACGCAGTATTTT